Below, 8 T cell receptor beta chains from the same sample are listed, as sequenced in a study of blood T cell repertoires in COVID-19 (dated by TCRdb to 2019 to 2021). Libraries were prepared through the immunoSEQ multiplex PCR assay. TCRdb obtained this table from immuneACCESS and retained in-frame rearrangements with V and J assigned. These tables miss some clones; where compared with another copy, unresolved V genes account for less than half of the shortfall, and the remainder is unexplained. The table for this sample lists more than 40,000 clones; 80% to 90% of them were counted only once. 2.5% to 3% of the sample comes from the top ten. Sequences were obtained from peripheral blood. The receptors originated from a woman over 75 with acute or convalescent COVID-19.

The rearrangement joins TRBV11-2 to TRBJ1-3; a weak D match, TRBD1 (5 bases). The CDR3 runs 18 residues. Trimming shortened V by 1 base and J by 0 bases, and 16 bases separated the two germline ends. Germline V lookup: CDR1 SGHAT, CDR2 FQNNGV. Here the CDR3 reads CASSLVPGEVSSGNTIYF. The CDR3, as DNA: TGTGCCAGCAGCTTAGTTCCGGGGGAAGTGAGCTCTGGAAACACCATATATTTT.

This clone was counted once. This chain connects TRBV12-3 or TRBV12-4 to TRBJ2-2; D is unresolved. CDR3 length: 13 residues. V was shortened by 5 bases and J by 1 base, with 5 bases between the two germline ends. The DNA for the CDR3 is TGTGCCAGCAGTATCCGGAACACCGGGGAGCTGTTTTTT. This codes for CASSIRNTGELFF.

The J gene is TRBJ2-7, the V gene TRBV25-1, with D uncertain. Trimming pared 8 bases from V and 6 bases from J, leaving 11 bases between. The CDR3 contains 11 residues. Germline CDR1 and CDR2: MGHDK and SYGVNS. CDR3 nucleotides: TGTGCCAGCTCCGGTCAGGTCGAGCAGTACTTC. Translated: CASSGQVEQYF.

This sequence joins TRBV7-6 and TRBJ1-4, with TRBD1 as a possible D gene (5 bases). V was pared by 5 bases and J by 4 bases, with 14 bases between. CDR1 is SGHVS, CDR2 FNYEAQ, per germline. The CDR3 consists of 15 residues. In DNA, the CDR3 is TGTGCCAGCAGCCCCACAGGCAACAATAATGAAAAACTGTTTTTT. Protein product: CASSPTGNNNEKLFF.

This clone was seen a single time. This sequence joins TRBV5-1 and TRBJ2-5; 7 bases are shared with TRBD2. Germline-derived CDR1 and CDR2 are SGHRS and YFSETQ. The J segment lost 5 bases and the V segment lost 1 base, leaving 2 bases of the junction unmatched. The CDR3 consists of 13 residues. CDR3 sequence reads: CASSLIGGETQYF. The CDR3 DNA sequence: TGCGCCAGCAGCTTGATCGGGGGGGAGACCCAGTACTTC.

The J gene is TRBJ2-7, the V gene TRBV7-2; TRBD1 aligns across 10 bases. Germline loops: CDR1 SGHTA, CDR2 FQGNSA. The ends lost 1 base at V and 11 bases at J; junction bases unmatched: 11. The CDR3 loop spans 15 amino acids. The chain's CDR3 is CASSLDGAGQGPKYF. CDR3 DNA sequence: TGTGCCAGCAGCTTAGATGGGGCGGGACAGGGGCCGAAGTACTTC.

The V and J genes are TRBV7-8 and TRBJ2-1, with D possibly TRBD1 on 6 matching bases. V was pared by 1 base and J by 6 bases, with 10 bases between. The CDR3 has 14 residues. CDR1 and CDR2 from the germline V gene are SGHVS and FQNEAQ. The CDR3 DNA reads TGTGCCAGCAGCTTAGGGACAGCCTCCAATGAGCAGTTCTTC. Its translation: CASSLGTASNEQFF.

CDR3 in DNA: TGTGCCAGCTCACCACAACCACCGGGTTCGGTTGAAAACATTCAGTACTTC. Its protein product is CASSPQPPGSVENIQYF. This chain uses TRBV18 with TRBJ2-4; no firm D call. Germline V lookup: CDR1 KGHSH, CDR2 LQKENI. The CDR3 loop spans 17 amino acids. V lost 1 base and J lost 5, with 18 bases in between.